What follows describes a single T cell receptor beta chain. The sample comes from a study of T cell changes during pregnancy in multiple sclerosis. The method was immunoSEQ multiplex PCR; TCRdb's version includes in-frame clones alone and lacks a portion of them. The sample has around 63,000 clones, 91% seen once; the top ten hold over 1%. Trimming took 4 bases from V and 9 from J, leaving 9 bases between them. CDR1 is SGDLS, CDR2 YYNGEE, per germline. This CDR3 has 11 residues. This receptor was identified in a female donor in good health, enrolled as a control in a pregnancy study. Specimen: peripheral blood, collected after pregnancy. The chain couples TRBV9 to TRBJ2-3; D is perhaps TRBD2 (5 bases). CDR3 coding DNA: TGTGCCAGCAGCCCCGGAGGCACGCAGTATTTT. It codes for CASSPGGTQYF.